Many counts were recorded for the clone carrying this TCR beta chain. The antigen is undetermined. This library used approximately 370 ng RNA and molecular barcoded adaptors spanning alpha/delta and beta/gamma chains. Each CDR3 protein gets one entry after TCRdb re-called the reads with MiXCR. This sample has about 38,000 distinct CDR3 sequences, with about 14% found just once. CDR3 length: 16 amino acids. The V gene's germline CDR1 is MNHNY and CDR2 SVGAGI (reference sequence). The V and J ends lost 0 bases and 4 bases, in that order; junction bases with no gene match: 5. Bone marrow was sampled from every patient at the time of active disease. This specimen belongs to a study of read filtering for tumor transcriptome and immune sequencing. Study conclusions and caveats: This fraction held mixed bone marrow immune cells after CD138-negative sorting.

The sequence was collected from a donor older than 35 with multiple myeloma. Source material: a population of CD138-negative cells sorted from bone marrow. The chain employs TRBV6-6 and TRBJ2-3, with 9 positions matching TRBD2. As DNA, the CDR3 is TGTGCCAGCAGTTACTCGATGGCGGGGGGGGCAGATACGCAGTATTTT. Amino acid sequence: CASSYSMAGGADTQYF.